This T cell receptor (beta chain) is drawn from a study of glioma-infiltrating T cells. For the study at large: Low-grade gliomas were grade II; glioblastomas were grade IV at initial diagnosis. General study findings and limits: Above-expected tissue-blood divergence occurred in all gliomas, most in low-grade ones.

The CDR3 contains 13 residues. Germline-derived CDR1 and CDR2 are MGHRA and YSYEKL. Trimming left V 1 base short and J 7 bases short, with 8 bases between. With regard to this clonotype: Its specificity is not known. Being one base from a much bigger clone, this may be a read error.

Amplification of TCR alpha and beta CDR3 regions from RNA used iRepertoire nested multiplex PCR. Tissue mRNA or PBMC total RNA, roughly 85-450 ng, went into one-step reverse transcription and amplification. TCRdb fed the multiplex PCR reads into MiXCR, producing one record per CDR3 protein. This sample has 300,000 to 400,000 distinct CDR3 sequences, with 41% found just once. Sequencing was done on a sample of glioma tissue, nonneoplastic brain tissue, or PBMCs (not recorded which). The source is a human donor with low-grade glioma or glioblastoma, undergoing nonglioma brain surgery, or in good health (not recorded which). The rearrangement joins TRBV4-1 to TRBJ2-1, with D hard to call. Here the CDR3 DNA reads TGCGCCAGCAGCCAAGGTCTATTGAATGAGCAGTTCTTC. It translates to CASSQGLLNEQFF.